One and the same sample provided the 17 T cell receptor beta chains below, sequenced in a study of cytomegalovirus exposure and HLA in healthy donors. The PCR contained 60 Vbeta and 13 Jbeta primers. This table comes from immunoSEQ multiplex PCR, and its TCRdb copy is limited to in-frame clones, with some not included. Altogether approximately 89,000 clones are present, under 85% being singletons, with the ten largest covering around 1.4%. The sample taken for sequencing was PBMCs. These receptor sequences come from a male donor in good health and CMV-seronegative.

In regard to this clone: Other DNA sequences in this sample translate to the same CDR3. The J gene is TRBJ2-3, the V gene TRBV2, with TRBD2 matching 8 bases. The ends lost 6 bases at V and 3 bases at J; junction bases unmatched: 5. CDR1 is SNHLY, CDR2 FYNNEI, per germline. The length of the CDR3 is 14 residues. The CDR3 DNA is TGTGCCAGCAGCCCCCTAGCGGGTACAGATACGCAGTATTTT. Translated, it gives CASSPLAGTDTQYF.

The gene calls are TRBV2 and TRBJ2-1; 13 nucleotides line up with TRBD2. The CDR3 is made up of 18 amino acids. V was clipped by 3 bases and J by 9 bases; unmatched bases: 14. Per the germline V gene, CDR1 is SNHLY and CDR2 is FYNNEI. Here the CDR3 reads CASSDPPGRLAGGFEQFF. DNA for the CDR3: TGTGCCAGCAGTGACCCCCCTGGTAGACTAGCGGGAGGCTTTGAGCAGTTCTTC.

The chain carries TRBV7-9 and TRBJ1-6; no reliable D call. This CDR3 has 16 residues. From germline, CDR1 is SEHNR and CDR2 FQNEAQ (reference sequence). V dropped 5 bases and J dropped 3 bases, with 14 bases sitting between them. The DNA of the CDR3 is TGTGCCAGCAGCGCCCGGAGACCGAACTATAATTCACCCCTCCACTTT. This translates into CASSARRPNYNSPLHF.

This rearrangement joins TRBV7-2 to TRBJ2-7, with a tentative D call TRBD2 (5 bases). Germline-derived CDR1 and CDR2 are SGHTA and FQGNSA. Trimming pared 5 bases from V and 3 bases from J, leaving 14 bases between. CDR3 length: 14 residues. The CDR3 loop reads CASSERTVYYEQYF. The CDR3 bases are TGTGCCAGCAGCGAGCGGACGGTCTACTACGAGCAGTACTTC.

This clone was counted between two and nine times. The genes are TRBV5-4 and TRBJ1-1; D gene unclear. V was pared by 1 base and J by 1 base, with 5 bases between. CDR3 length: 13 amino acids. CDR1 is SGHNT, CDR2 YYREEE, per germline (reference sequence). The DNA of the CDR3 is TGTGCCAGCAGCTTGCCCGGGAACACTGAAGCTTTCTTT. This gives the protein CASSLPGNTEAFF. The full variable domain, its missing parts supplied by reference TRBV5-4 and TRBJ1-1, is ETGVTQSPTHLIKTRGQQVTLRCSSQSGHNTVSWYQQALGQGPQFIFQYYREEENGRGNFPPRFSGLQFPNYSSELNVNALELDDSALYLCASSLPGNTEAFFGQGTRLTVV.

The chain joins TRBV7-2 to TRBJ2-5; 7 bases agree with TRBD2. The J call may be in error: the DNA end matches TRBJ2-7 better. Looked up from germline, CDR1 is SGHTA and CDR2 is FQGNSA. CDR3 length: 15 residues. The CDR3 sequence: CASSLGRESSYEQYF. The CDR3 DNA follows: TGTGCCAGCAGCTTAGGGCGGGAGTCGTCCTACGAGCAGTACTTC.

This chain links TRBV5-8 with TRBJ1-2; 10 bases are shared with TRBD1. Germline V gene lookup returns CDR1 SGHTS and CDR2 YDEGEE. The CDR3 loop spans 17 amino acids. The trim removed 5 bases at V and 6 bases at J, leaving 16 bases unmatched. CDR3 amino acids: CASRSLRDRGLLNGYTF. CDR3 nucleotide sequence: TGTGCCAGCAGATCGTTACGGGACAGGGGCCTTCTGAATGGCTACACCTTC.

The sample holds a few counts of this clone. The chain links TRBV9 to TRBJ1-4; maybe TRBD1 (5 bases). The CDR3 is 13 amino acids. Trimming removed 4 bases at V and 7 bases at J, with 11 bases between. Per germline, CDR1 SGDLS and CDR2 YYNGEE. CDR3 nucleotide sequence: TGTGCCAGCAGCCCACCCGGGGGTGAAAAACTGTTTTTT. Its translation is CASSPPGGEKLFF.

The chain couples TRBV7-9 to TRBJ2-3; D might be TRBD2 (6 bases). CDR1 is SEHNR and CDR2 is FQNEAQ in the germline V gene (reference sequence). The CDR3 is 15 residues long. Trimming took 5 bases from V and 0 from J, leaving 12 bases between them. The CDR3 protein is CASSQEGTSTDTQYF. CDR3 in DNA: TGTGCCAGCAGCCAGGAGGGGACTAGCACAGATACGCAGTATTTT.

The table lists this clone with a count of one. The chain has TRBV7-2 and TRBJ2-3; 13 bases map to TRBD2. The junction had 6 bases not matched to a gene; V was cut back by 5 bases and J by 4 bases. Germline V gives CDR1 SGHTA, CDR2 FQGNSA. The CDR3 totals 16 residues. The CDR3 sequence: CASSRTSGSISDTQYF. The CDR3 region has the DNA TGTGCCAGCAGCCGGACTAGCGGGAGTATATCAGATACGCAGTATTTT.

This chain joins TRBV4-3 and TRBJ1-1; TRBD1 aligns across 11 bases. J was trimmed by 0 bases and V by 3 bases; bases with no gene match: 6. This CDR3 comprises 17 residues. Germline V gene lookup returns CDR1 LGHNA and CDR2 YSLEER. CDR3 protein: CASSHGQGAPLNTEAFF. The CDR3 DNA sequence: TGCGCCAGCAGCCACGGACAGGGGGCACCACTGAACACTGAAGCTTTCTTT.

The chain carries TRBV6-6 and TRBJ1-5, with TRBD1 as a possible D gene (5 bases). Germline V gene data show CDR1 as MNHNY and CDR2 as SVGAGI (reference sequence). The V and J ends lost 8 bases and 7 bases respectively, with 15 bases between them. This CDR3 is 13 amino acids long. The CDR3 nucleotides read TGTGCCAGCCAGGTACTCGGGGGGCAGCCCCAGCATTTT. Its protein product is CASQVLGGQPQHF.

The rearrangement links TRBV13 to TRBJ2-1; D call uncertain. The CDR3 is made up of 15 amino acids. V lost 2 bases and J 4 bases, leaving 12 bases between the germline ends. Germline V gives CDR1 PRHDT, CDR2 FYEKMQ (reference sequence). The chain's CDR3 is CASSLFGQQYNEQFF. Written as DNA, the CDR3 is TGTGCCAGCAGCTTATTTGGGCAGCAATACAATGAGCAGTTCTTC.

The V gene is TRBV5-1, the J gene TRBJ2-3; TRBD1 might be the D (5 bases). The CDR3 runs 16 residues. V lost 4 bases and J lost 4, with 19 bases in between. Per the germline V gene, CDR1 is SGHRS and CDR2 is YFSETQ. The CDR3 loop is CASSRSGIEVPDTQYF. The CDR3 region has the DNA TGCGCCAGCAGCCGCTCAGGGATTGAGGTCCCAGATACGCAGTATTTT.

This clone was picked up a small number of times. The rearrangement links TRBV28 to TRBJ1-5; tentative D call: TRBD1 (5 bases). CDR3 size: 14 residues. The V gene's germline CDR1 is MDHEN and CDR2 SYDVKM. V was shortened by 1 base and J by 8 bases, with 12 bases between the two germline ends. CDR3 DNA: TGTGCCAGCAGTTTATCTGGGGCTTGGGAGCCCCAGCATTTT. Its protein product is CASSLSGAWEPQHF.

The chain links TRBV30 to TRBJ1-2; TRBD1 agrees at 7 bases. J gave up 0 bases and V 5 bases, and 6 bases lay outside the gene matches. Germline V lookup: CDR1 GTSNPN, CDR2 SVGIG (reference sequence). The CDR3 loop spans 14 amino acids. Here the CDR3 DNA reads TGTGCCTGGGATAGACAGGGCCCTAACTATGGCTACACCTTC. As protein: CAWDRQGPNYGYTF.

This clone was counted between two and nine times. V is TRBV9 and J is TRBJ2-7; 7 bases agree with TRBD1. Trimming at V came to 5 bases and at J to 0 bases, leaving 8 bases not matched to a gene. Germline V gene sequence: CDR1 SGDLS, CDR2 YYNGEE. CDR3 length equals 15 residues. DNA for the CDR3: TGTGCCAGCAGATTGACAGGGCGCAGCTCCTACGAGCAGTACTTC. Amino acids: CASRLTGRSSYEQYF.